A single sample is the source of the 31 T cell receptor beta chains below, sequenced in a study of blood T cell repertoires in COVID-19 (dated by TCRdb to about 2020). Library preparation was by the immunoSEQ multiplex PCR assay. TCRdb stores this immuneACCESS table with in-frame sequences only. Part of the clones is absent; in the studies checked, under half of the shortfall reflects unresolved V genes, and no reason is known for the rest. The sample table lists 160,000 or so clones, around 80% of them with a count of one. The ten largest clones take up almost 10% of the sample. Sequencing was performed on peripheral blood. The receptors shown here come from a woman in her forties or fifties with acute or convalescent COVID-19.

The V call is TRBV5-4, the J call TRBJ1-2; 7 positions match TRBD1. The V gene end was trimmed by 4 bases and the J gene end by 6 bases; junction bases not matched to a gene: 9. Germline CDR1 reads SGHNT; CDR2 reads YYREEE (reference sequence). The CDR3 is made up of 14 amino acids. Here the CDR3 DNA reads TGTGCCAGCAGCGTCGTGACAGGGACCAATGGCTACACCTTC. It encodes CASSVVTGTNGYTF.

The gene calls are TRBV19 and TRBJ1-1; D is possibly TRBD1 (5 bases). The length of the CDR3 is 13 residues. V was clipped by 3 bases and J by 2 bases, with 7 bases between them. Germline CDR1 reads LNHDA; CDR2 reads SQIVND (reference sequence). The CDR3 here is CASSMGGNTEAFF. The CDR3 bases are TGTGCCAGTAGTATGGGGGGAAACACTGAAGCTTTCTTT.

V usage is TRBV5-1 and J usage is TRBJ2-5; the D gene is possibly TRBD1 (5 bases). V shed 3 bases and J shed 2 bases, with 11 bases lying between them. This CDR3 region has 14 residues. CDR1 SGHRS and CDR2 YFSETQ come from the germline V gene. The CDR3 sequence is CASSSGAIQETQYF. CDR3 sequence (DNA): TGCGCCAGCAGCTCTGGGGCGATACAAGAGACCCAGTACTTC.

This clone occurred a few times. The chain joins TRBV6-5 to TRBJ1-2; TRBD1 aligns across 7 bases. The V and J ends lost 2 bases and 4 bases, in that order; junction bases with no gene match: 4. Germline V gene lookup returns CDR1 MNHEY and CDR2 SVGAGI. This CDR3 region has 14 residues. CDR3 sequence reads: CASSYGGQPYGYTF. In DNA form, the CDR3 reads TGTGCCAGCAGTTACGGGGGACAGCCCTATGGCTACACCTTC.

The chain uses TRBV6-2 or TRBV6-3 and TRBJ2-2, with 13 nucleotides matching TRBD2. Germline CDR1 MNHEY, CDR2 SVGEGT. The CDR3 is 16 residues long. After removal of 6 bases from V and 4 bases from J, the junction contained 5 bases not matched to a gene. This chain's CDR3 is CASSSWTSGGTGELFF. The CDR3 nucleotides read TGTGCCAGCAGCTCCTGGACTAGCGGGGGCACCGGGGAGCTGTTTTTT.

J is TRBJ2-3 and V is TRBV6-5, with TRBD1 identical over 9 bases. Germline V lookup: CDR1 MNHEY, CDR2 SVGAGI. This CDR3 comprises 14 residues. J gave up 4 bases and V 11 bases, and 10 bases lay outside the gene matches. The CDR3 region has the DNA TGTGCCGGAAGACAGGGGGTGTCCTCAGATACGCAGTATTTT. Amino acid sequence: CAGRQGVSSDTQYF.

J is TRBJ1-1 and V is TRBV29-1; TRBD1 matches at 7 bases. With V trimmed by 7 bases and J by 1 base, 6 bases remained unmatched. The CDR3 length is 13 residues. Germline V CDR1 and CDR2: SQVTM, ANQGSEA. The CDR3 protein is CSAKGQTNTEAFF. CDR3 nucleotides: TGCAGCGCAAAGGGACAGACGAACACTGAAGCTTTCTTT.

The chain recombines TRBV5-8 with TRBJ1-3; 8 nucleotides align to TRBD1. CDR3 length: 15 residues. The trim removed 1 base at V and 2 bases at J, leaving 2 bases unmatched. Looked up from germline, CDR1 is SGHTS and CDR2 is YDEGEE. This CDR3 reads CASSLRTGPGNTIYF. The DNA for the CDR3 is TGTGCCAGCAGCTTGAGGACAGGGCCTGGAAACACCATATATTTT.

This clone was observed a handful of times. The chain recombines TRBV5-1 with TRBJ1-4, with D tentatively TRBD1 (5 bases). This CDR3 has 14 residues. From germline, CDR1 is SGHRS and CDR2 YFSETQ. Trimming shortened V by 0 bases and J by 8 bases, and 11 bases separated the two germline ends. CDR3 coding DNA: TGCGCCAGCAGCTTGGCCAGGGAGGGCGAAAAACTGTTTTTT. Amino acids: CASSLAREGEKLFF. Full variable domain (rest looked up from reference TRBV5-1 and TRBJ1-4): KAGVTQTPRYLIKTRGQQVTLSCSPISGHRSVSWYQQTPGQGLQFLFEYFSETQRNKGNFPGRFSGRQFSNSRSEMNVSTLELGDSALYLCASSLAREGEKLFFGSGTQLSVL.

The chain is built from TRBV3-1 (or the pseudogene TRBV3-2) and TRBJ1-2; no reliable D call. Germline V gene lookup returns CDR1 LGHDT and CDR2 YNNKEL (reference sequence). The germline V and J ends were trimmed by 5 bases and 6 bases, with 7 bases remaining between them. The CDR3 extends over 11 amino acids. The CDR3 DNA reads TGTGCCAGCAGCTATATTGATGGCTACACCTTC. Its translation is CASSYIDGYTF.

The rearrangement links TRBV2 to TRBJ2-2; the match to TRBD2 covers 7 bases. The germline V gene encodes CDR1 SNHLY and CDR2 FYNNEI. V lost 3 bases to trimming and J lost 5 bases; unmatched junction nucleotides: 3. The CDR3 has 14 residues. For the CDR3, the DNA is TGTGCCAGCAGTGATCTAGCGGTTACCGGGGAGCTGTTTTTT. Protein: CASSDLAVTGELFF.

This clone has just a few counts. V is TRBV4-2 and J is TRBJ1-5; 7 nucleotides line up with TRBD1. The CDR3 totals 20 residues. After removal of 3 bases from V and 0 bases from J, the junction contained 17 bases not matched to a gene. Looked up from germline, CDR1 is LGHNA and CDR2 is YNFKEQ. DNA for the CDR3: TGTGCCAGCAGCCATTATTCCGCGGGAAGGGGGCGGGGTAGCAATCAGCCCCAGCATTTT. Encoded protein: CASSHYSAGRGRGSNQPQHF.

CDR3 region: CASGVGKRGYNEQFF. The CDR3 DNA is TGTGCCAGCGGAGTGGGGAAGCGGGGCTACAATGAGCAGTTCTTC. The gene calls are TRBV2 and TRBJ2-1; TRBD2 aligns across 7 bases. This CDR3 is 15 amino acids long. Trimming removed 8 bases from V and 3 bases from J; junction bases left unmatched: 10. Germline lookup yields CDR1 SNHLY and CDR2 FYNNEI. The variable domain in full, completed from reference TRBV2 and TRBJ2-1, reads EPEVTQTPSHQVTQMGQEVILRCVPISNHLYFYWYRQILGQKVEFLVSFYNNEISEKSEIFDDQFSVERPDGSNFTLKIRSTKLEDSAMYFCASGVGKRGYNEQFFGPGTRLTVL.

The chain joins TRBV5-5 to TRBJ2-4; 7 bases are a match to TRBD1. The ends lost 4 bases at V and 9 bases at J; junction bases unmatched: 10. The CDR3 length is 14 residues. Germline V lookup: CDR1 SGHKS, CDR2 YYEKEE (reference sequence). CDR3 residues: CASSTGQIIGIQYF. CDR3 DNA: TGTGCCAGCAGCACGGGACAGATTATCGGCATTCAGTACTTC.

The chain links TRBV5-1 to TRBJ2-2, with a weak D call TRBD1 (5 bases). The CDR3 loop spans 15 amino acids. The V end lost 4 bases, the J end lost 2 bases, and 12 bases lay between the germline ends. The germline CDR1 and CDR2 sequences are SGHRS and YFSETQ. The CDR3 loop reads CASSLKTVNTGELFF. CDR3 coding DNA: TGCGCCAGCAGCCTTAAGACAGTCAACACCGGGGAGCTGTTTTTT.

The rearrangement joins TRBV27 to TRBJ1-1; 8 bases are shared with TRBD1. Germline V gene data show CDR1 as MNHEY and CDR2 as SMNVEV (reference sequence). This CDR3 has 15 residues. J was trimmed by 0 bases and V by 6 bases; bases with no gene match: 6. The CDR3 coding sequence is TGTGCCAGCAGGTGGACAGGGATTATGAACACTGAAGCTTTCTTT. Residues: CASRWTGIMNTEAFF.

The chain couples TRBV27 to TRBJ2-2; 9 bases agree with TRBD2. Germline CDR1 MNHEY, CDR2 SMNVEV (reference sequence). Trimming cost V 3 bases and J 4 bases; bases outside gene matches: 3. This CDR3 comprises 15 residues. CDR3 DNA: TGTGCCAGCAGTTTTGGGACTAGCAGCACCGGGGAGCTGTTTTTT. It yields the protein CASSFGTSSTGELFF.

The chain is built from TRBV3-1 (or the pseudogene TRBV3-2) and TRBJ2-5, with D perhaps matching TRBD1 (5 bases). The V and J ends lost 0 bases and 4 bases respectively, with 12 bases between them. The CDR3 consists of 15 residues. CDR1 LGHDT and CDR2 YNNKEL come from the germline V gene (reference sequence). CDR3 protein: CASSQDPGSVETQYF. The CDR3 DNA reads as TGTGCCAGCAGCCAAGACCCAGGGTCGGTAGAGACCCAGTACTTC.

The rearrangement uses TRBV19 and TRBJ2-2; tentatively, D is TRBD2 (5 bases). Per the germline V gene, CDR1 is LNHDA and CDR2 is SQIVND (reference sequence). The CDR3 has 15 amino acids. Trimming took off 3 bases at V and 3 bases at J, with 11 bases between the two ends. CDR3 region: CASSIAGRHTGELFF. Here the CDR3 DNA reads TGTGCCAGTAGTATTGCGGGCCGTCACACCGGGGAGCTGTTTTTT.

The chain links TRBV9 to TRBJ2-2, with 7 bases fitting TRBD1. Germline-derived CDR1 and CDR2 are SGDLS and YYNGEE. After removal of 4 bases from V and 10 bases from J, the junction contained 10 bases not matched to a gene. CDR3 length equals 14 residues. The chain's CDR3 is CASSLGQQSKELFF. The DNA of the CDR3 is TGTGCCAGCAGCTTGGGACAGCAAAGTAAGGAGCTGTTTTTT.

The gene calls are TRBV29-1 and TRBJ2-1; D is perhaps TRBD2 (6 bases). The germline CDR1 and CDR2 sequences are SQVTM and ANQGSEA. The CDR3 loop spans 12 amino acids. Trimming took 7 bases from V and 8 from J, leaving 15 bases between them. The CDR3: CSASRGSHEQFF. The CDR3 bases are TGCAGCGCATCCCGGGGGAGCCATGAGCAGTTCTTC.

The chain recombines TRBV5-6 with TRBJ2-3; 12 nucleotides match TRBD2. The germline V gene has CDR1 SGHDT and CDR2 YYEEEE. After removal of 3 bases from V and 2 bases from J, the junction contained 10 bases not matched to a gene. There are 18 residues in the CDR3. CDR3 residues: CASSWLEASGRATDTQYF. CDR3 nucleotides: TGTGCCAGCAGCTGGTTGGAAGCTAGCGGGAGGGCCACAGATACGCAGTATTTT.

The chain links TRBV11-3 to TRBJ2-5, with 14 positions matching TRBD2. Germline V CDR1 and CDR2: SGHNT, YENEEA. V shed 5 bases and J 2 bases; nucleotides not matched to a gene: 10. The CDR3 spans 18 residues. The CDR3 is CASSPRLAGGPRQETQYF. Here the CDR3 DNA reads TGTGCCAGCAGCCCCCGACTAGCGGGAGGGCCCCGGCAAGAGACCCAGTACTTC.

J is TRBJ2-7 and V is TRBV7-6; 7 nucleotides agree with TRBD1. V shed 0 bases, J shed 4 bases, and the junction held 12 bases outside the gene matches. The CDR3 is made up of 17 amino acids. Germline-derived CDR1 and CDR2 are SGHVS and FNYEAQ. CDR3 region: CASSLAPSETGIYEQYF. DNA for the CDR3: TGTGCCAGCAGCTTAGCGCCTTCCGAGACAGGGATATACGAGCAGTACTTC.

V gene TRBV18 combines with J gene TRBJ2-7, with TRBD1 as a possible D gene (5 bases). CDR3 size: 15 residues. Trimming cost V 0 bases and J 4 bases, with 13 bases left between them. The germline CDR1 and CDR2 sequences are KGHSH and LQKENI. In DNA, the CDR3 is TGTGCCAGCTCACCACCCGGCAGGGAAGGGTACGAGCAGTACTTC. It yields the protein CASSPPGREGYEQYF.

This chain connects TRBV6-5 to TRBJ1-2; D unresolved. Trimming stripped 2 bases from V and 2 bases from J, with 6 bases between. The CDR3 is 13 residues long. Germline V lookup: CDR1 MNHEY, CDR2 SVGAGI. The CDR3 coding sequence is TGTGCCAGCAGTTACGGCAGGAACTATGGCTACACCTTC. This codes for CASSYGRNYGYTF.

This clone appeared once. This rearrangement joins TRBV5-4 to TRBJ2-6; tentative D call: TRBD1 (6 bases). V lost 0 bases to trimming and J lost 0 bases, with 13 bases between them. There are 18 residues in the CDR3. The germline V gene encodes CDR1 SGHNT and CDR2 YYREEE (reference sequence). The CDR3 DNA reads TGTGCCAGCAGCTTGGGTCAGGGGTCCTTCTCTGGGGCCAACGTCCTGACTTTC. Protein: CASSLGQGSFSGANVLTF.

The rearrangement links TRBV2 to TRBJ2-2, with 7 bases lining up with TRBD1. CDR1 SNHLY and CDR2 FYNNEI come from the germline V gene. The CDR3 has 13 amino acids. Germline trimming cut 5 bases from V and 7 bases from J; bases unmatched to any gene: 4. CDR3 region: CASSPQGSGELFF. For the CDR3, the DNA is TGTGCCAGCAGTCCACAGGGGAGCGGGGAGCTGTTTTTT.

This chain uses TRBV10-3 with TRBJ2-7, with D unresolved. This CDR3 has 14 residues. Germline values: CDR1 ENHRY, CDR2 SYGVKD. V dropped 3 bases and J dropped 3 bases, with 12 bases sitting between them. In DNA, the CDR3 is TGTGCCATCAGTGAACCAGGTCCACACTACGAGCAGTACTTC. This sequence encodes CAISEPGPHYEQYF.

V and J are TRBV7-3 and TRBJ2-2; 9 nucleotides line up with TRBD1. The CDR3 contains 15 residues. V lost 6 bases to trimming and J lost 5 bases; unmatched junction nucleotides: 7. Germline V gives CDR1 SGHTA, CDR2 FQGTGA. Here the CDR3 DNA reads TGTGCCAGCAGACCCGGGACAGGGAGGACCGGGGAGCTGTTTTTT. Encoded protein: CASRPGTGRTGELFF.

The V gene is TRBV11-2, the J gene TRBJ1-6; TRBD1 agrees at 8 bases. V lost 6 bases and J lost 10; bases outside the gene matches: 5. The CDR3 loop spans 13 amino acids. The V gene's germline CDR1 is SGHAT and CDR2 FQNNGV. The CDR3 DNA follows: TGTGCCAGCAGTCGACAGGGGTCATCACCCCTCCACTTT. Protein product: CASSRQGSSPLHF. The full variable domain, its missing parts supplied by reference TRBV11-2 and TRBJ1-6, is EAGVAQSPRYKIIEKRQSVAFWCNPISGHATLYWYQQILGQGPKLLIQFQNNGVVDDSQLPKDRFSAERLKGVDSTLKIQPAKLEDSAVYLCASSRQGSSPLHFGNGTRLTVT.